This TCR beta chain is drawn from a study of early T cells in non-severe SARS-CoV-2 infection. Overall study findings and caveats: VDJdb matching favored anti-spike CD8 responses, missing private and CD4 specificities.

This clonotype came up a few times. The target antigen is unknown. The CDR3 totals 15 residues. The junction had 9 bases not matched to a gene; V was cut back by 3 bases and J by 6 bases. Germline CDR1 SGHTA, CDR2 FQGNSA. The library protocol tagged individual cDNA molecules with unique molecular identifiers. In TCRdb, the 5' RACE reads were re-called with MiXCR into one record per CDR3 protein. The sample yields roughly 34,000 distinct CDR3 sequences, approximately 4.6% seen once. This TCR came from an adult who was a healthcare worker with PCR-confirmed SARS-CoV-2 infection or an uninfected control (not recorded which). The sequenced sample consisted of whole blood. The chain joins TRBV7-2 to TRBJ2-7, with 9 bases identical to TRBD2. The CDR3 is CASSFARGGPGEQYF. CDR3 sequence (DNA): TGTGCCAGCAGCTTCGCGCGGGGGGGCCCCGGCGAGCAGTACTTC.